This TCR beta chain appears in the sequencing data of a study of blood T cell repertoires in COVID-19 (dated by TCRdb to 2019 to 2021). A note on the overall study: Samples covering the acute and convalescent phases of COVID-19 were provided by collaborators in the United States, Italy and Spain. The dataset comprised deeply sampled blood TCRbeta repertoires from subjects exposed to, actively infected with, or recovered from COVID-19. The repertoires were released in a freely available public database meant as a resource for research on the immune response to SARS-CoV-2. Sample metadata almost always included a de-identified subject ID, COVID-19 status, age in years and sex. Where available, HLA class I and class II types were obtained from metadata supplied by the sample provider rather than from assay-based typing. The samples were drawn from the first 160 participants of the ongoing ImmuneRACE study and from 950 to 1,500 subjects provided by 6 global collaborators. The material from the prospective study consisted of cDNA or gDNA derived from T cells, B-cell-depleted T cells, or PBMCs.

What the work shows at the level of the full study, not this receptor alone: The quantity of clinical and demographic metadata differed by source and by participant and was supplied without curation.

Notes on this clone: What this receptor recognizes is not known. No base quality information exists; no much larger clone differs at one position.

The immunoSEQ Assay, a bias-controlled multiplex PCR, was used to amplify TCRbeta CDR3 regions from genomic DNA. From the authors' description of their analysis: The number of nucleated cells in each sample was estimated by amplification of reference gene primers within the assay. To quantify the absolute abundance of each unique TCRbeta CDR3 rearrangement, sequence reads were collapsed and filtered. For each sample, productive Simpson clonality was calculated by taking the square root of Simpson's diversity index across productive rearrangements. Imported from immuneACCESS, the table was reduced by TCRdb to in-frame sequences with V and J called. These copies leave out some clones; in studies compared against another copy, an unresolved V gene accounts for under half, and the cause of the remainder is not known. The V and J calls and the clone size are those of that table, but D and trimming were determined from the DNA. This sample gives under 60,000 clones in total; 80% to 85% of them show up just once. In total, the top ten clones hold approximately 54% of the sample.

From a lookup of the germline V gene (reference sequence), CDR1 and CDR2 are MNHEY and SMNVEV. The CDR3 covers 13 residues, taking in both the cysteine and the phenylalanine. The only DNA kept is the CDR3, 39 bases in frame from the first base. Deletion took 4 bases off V and 3 bases off J, with a span of 7 bases between the germline ends. The collaborating institutions used their own protocols to collect whole blood in K2EDTA tubes. For TCRbeta analysis, collaborators shipped samples as frozen whole blood, isolated PBMCs, or DNA extracted from either of those sample types. Sequencing input: peripheral blood. This receptor was identified in a man between 65 and 79 years old with acute or convalescent COVID-19. The rearrangement joined TRBV27 to TRBJ1-3; tentative D gene TRBD1, with 6 bases matching. DNA sequence: TGTGCCAGCAGTTCAGGGGTTGGAAACACCATATATTTT. It translates to CASSSGVGNTIYF.